This TCR beta chain was recorded in a study of shared clonotypes between healthy human individuals. Study-level results: Clonotype sharing across donors was expected to vary with sequencing depth.

The study enrolled healthy HIV-negative adults without recent acute infections or vaccinations as donors. Samples left unsorted employed approximately 90 million PBMCs for genomic DNA. Turning to this clone: Its target is unknown.

The CDR3 runs to 15 residues. The germline gives CDR1 MDHEN, CDR2 SYDVKM. Method: immunoSEQ multiplex PCR; TCRdb's copy keeps in-frame clones and lacks some. The sample consists of about 460,000 clones, 60% to 80% of them appearing once. This receptor was obtained from a woman between 40 and 50 years old in good health. Some clones in this sample may be carry-over from other donors' samples. The source material was PBMCs. The V and J genes are TRBV28 and TRBJ2-5; possible D gene TRBD1, 6 bases. The DNA end lines up better with TRBJ2-7; the J call may be wrong. The CDR3 coding sequence is TGTGCCAGCAGCCCTCTTATAAGCCCCAGGGGCGAGCAGTACTTC. It encodes CASSPLISPRGEQYF.